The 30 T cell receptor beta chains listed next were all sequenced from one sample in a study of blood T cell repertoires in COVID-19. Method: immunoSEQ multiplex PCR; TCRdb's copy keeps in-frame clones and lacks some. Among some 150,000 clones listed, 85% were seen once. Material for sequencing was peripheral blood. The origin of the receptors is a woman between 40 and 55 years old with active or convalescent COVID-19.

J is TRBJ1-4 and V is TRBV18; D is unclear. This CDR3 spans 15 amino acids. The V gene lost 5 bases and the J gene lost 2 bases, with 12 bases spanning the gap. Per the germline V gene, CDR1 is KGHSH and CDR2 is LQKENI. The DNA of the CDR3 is TGTGCCAGCTCAGCTAGGTCTGGGACTAATGAAAAACTGTTTTTT. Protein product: CASSARSGTNEKLFF. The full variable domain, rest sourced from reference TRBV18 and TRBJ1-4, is NAGVMQNPRHLVRRRGQEARLRCSPMKGHSHVYWYRQLPEEGLKFMVYLQKENIIDESGMPKERFSAEFPKEGPSILRIQQVVRGDSAAYFCASSARSGTNEKLFFGSGTQLSVL.

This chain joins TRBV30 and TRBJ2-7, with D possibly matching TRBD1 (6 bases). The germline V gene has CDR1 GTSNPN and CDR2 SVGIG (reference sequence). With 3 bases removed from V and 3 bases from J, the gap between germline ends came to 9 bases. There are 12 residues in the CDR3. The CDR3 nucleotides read TGTGCCTGGAGACGACAGGACTACGAGCAGTACTTC. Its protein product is CAWRRQDYEQYF.

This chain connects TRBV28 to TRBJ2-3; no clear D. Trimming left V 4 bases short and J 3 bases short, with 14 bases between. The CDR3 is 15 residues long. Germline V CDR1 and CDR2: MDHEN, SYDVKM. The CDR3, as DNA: TGTGCCAGCAGTTATCTTCGCCAAGCGACAGATACGCAGTATTTT. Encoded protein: CASSYLRQATDTQYF.

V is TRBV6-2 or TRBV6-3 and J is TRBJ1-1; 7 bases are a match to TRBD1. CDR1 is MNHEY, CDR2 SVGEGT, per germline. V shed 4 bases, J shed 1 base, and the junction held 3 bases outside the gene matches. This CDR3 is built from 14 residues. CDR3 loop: CASSLRQGNTEAFF. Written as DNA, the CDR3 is TGTGCCAGCAGTTTGAGACAGGGGAACACTGAAGCTTTCTTT.

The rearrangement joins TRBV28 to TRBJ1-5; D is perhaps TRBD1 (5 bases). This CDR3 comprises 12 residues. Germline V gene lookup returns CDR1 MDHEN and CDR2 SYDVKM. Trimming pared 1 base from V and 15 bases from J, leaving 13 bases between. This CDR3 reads CASSLSSGFGHF. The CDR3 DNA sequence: TGTGCCAGCAGTTTATCTTCAGGGTTTGGGCATTTT.

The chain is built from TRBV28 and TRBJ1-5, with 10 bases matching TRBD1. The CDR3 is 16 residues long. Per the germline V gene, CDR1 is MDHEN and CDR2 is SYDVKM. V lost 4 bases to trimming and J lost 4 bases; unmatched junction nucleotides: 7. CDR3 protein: CASSSTGGHGNQPQHF. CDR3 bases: TGTGCCAGCAGTTCGACAGGGGGCCATGGGAATCAGCCCCAGCATTTT. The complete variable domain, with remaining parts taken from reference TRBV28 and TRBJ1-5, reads DVKVTQSSRYLVKRTGEKVFLECVQDMDHENMFWYRQDPGLGLRLIYFSYDVKMKEKGDIPEGYSVSREKKERFSLILESASTNQTSMYLCASSSTGGHGNQPQHFGDGTRLSIL.

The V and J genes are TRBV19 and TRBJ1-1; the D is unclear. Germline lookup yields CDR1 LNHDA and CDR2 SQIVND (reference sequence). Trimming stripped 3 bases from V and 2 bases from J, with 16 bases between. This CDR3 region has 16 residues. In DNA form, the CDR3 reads TGTGCCAGTAGTATCAGGCACTCCCCCCTTAACACTGAAGCTTTCTTT. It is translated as CASSIRHSPLNTEAFF.

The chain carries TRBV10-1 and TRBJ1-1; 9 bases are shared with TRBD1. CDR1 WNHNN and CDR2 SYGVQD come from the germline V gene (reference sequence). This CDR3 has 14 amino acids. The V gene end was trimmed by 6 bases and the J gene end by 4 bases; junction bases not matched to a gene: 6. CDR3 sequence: CASSSDRGGTEAFF. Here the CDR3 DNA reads TGCGCCAGCAGCTCGGACAGGGGAGGCACTGAAGCTTTCTTT.

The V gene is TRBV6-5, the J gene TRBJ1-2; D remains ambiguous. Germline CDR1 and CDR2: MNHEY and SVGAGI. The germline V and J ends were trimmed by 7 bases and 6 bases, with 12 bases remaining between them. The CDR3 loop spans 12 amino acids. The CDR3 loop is CASILVRDGYTF. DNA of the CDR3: TGTGCCAGCATCCTCGTCCGGGATGGCTACACCTTC.

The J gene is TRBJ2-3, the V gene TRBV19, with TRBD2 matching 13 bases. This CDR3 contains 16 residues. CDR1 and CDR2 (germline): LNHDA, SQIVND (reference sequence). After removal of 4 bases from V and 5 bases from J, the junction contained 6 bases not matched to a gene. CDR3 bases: TGTGCCAGTAGTAAAGGACTAGCGGGAGCTGTAGATACGCAGTATTTT. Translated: CASSKGLAGAVDTQYF. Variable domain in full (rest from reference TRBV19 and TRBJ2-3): DGGITQSPKYLFRKEGQNVTLSCEQNLNHDAMYWYRQDPGQGLRLIYYSQIVNDFQKGDIAEGYSVSREKKESFPLTVTSAQKNPTAFYLCASSKGLAGAVDTQYFGPGTRLTVL.

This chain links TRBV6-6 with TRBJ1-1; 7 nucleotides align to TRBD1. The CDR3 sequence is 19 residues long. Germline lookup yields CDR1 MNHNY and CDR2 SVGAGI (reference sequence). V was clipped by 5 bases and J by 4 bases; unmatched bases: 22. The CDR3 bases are TGTGCCAGCAGTCCGGGGTCTTGGGAAGGGGGCTCCTGGGGCACTGAAGCTTTCTTT. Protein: CASSPGSWEGGSWGTEAFF.

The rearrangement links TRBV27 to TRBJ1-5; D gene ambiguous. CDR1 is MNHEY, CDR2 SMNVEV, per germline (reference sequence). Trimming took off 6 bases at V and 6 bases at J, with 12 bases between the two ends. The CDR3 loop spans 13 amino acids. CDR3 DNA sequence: TGTGCCAGCAGCTTTGGAAGCGGTCAGCCCCAGCATTTT. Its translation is CASSFGSGQPQHF.

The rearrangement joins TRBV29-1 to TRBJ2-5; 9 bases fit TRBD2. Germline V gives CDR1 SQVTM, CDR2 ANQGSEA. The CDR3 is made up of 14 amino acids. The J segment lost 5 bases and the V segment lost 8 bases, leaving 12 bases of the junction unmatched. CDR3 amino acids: CSYTSGGGAETQYF. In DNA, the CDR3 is TGCAGCTATACGTCCGGCGGGGGGGCGGAGACCCAGTACTTC.

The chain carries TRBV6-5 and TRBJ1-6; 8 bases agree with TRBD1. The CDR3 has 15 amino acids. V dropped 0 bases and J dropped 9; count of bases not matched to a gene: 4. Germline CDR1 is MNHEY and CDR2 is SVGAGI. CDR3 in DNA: TGTGCCAGCAGTTACTCGAACAGGGGGATTTCACCCCTCCACTTT. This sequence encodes CASSYSNRGISPLHF.

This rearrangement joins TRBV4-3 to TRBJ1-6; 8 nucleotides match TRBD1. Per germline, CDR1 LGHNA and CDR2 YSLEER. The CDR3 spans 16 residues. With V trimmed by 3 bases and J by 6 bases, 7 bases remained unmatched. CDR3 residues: CASSQGGGQGNSPLHF. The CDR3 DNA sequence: TGCGCCAGCAGCCAGGGGGGAGGACAGGGTAATTCACCCCTCCACTTT.

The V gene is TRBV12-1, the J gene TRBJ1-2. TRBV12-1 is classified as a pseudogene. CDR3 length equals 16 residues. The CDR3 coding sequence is TGTGCCAGCAGCTTGGAGACGACGCCCTCTAACTATGGCTACACCTTC. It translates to CASSLETTPSNYGYTF.

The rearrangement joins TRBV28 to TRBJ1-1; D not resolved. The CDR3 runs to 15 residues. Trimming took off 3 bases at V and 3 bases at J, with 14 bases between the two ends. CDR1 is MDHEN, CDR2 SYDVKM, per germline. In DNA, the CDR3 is TGTGCCAGCAGTTTGGTCCGGGGAAGTTACACTGAAGCTTTCTTT. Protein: CASSLVRGSYTEAFF.

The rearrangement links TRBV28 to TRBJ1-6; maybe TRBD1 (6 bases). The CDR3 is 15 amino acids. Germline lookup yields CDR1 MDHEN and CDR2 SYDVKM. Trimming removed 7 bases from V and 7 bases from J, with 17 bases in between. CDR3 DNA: TGTGCCAGCACAAACAGGGTGTCATTGAATTCACCCCTCCACTTT. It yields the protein CASTNRVSLNSPLHF.

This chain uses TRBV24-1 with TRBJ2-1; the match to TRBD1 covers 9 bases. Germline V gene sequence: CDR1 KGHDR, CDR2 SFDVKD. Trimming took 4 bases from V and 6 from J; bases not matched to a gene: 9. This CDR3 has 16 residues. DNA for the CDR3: TGTGCCACCAGTGACCCGGACAGGGGAAACCGCAATGAGCAGTTCTTC. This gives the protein CATSDPDRGNRNEQFF.

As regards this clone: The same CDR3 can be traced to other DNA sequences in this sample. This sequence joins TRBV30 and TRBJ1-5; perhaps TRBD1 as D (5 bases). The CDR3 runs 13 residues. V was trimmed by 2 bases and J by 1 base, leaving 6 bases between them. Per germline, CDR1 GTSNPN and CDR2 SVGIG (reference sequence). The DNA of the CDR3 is TGTGCCTGGAGTAGGGGAAGCAATCAGCCCCAGCATTTT. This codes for CAWSRGSNQPQHF. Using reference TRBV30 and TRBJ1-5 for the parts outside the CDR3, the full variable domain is SQTIHQWPATLVQPVGSPLSLECTVEGTSNPNLYWYRQAAGRGLQLLFYSVGIGQISSEVPQNLSASRPQDRQFILSSKKLLLSDSGFYLCAWSRGSNQPQHFGDGTRLSIL.

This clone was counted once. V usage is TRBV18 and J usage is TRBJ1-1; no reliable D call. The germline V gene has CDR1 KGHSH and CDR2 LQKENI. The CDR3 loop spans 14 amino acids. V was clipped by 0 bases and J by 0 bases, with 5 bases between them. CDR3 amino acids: CASSPPSLNTEAFF. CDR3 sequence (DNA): TGTGCCAGCTCACCACCCTCGTTGAACACTGAAGCTTTCTTT.

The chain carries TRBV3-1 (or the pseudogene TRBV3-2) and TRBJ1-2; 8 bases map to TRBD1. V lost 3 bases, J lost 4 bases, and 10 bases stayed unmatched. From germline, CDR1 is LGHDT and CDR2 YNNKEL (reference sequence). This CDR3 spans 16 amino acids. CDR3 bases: TGTGCCAGCAGCCACCAGCAGGGGGCTTGGGGCTATGGCTACACCTTC. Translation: CASSHQQGAWGYGYTF.

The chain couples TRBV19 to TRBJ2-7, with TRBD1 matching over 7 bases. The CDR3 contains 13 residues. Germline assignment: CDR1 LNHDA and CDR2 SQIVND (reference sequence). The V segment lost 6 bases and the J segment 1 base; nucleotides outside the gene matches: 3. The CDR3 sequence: CASRRTGSYEQYF. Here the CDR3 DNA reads TGTGCCAGTAGGAGGACAGGTTCCTACGAGCAGTACTTC.

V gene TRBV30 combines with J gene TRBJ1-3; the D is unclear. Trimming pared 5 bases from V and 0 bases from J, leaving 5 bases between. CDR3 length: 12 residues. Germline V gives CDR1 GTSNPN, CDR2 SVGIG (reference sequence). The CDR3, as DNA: TGTGCCTGGGCCCTCTCTGGAAACACCATATATTTT. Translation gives CAWALSGNTIYF. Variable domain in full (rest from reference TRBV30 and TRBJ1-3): SQTIHQWPATLVQPVGSPLSLECTVEGTSNPNLYWYRQAAGRGLQLLFYSVGIGQISSEVPQNLSASRPQDRQFILSSKKLLLSDSGFYLCAWALSGNTIYFGEGSWLTVV.

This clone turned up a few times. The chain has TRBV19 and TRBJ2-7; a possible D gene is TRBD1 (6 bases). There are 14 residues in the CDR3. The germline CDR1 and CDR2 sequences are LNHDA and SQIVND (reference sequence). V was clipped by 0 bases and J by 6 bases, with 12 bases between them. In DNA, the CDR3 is TGTGCCAGTAGTATAGAAGCAGGGGTTGGCGAGCAGTACTTC. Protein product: CASSIEAGVGEQYF. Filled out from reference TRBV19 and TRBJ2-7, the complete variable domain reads DGGITQSPKYLFRKEGQNVTLSCEQNLNHDAMYWYRQDPGQGLRLIYYSQIVNDFQKGDIAEGYSVSREKKESFPLTVTSAQKNPTAFYLCASSIEAGVGEQYFGPGTRLTVT.

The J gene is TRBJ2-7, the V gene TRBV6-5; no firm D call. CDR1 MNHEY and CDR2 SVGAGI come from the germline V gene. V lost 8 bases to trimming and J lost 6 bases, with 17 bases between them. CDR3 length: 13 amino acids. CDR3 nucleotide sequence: TGTGCCAGCCTGAGGTTCGGGTCGGCCGAGCAGTACTTC. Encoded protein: CASLRFGSAEQYF.

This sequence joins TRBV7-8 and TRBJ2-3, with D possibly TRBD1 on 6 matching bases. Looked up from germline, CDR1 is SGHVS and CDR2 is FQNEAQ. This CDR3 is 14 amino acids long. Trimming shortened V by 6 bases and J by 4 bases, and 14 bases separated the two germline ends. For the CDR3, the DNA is TGTGCCAGCAGACCCAACAGGGTACCAGATACGCAGTATTTT. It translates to CASRPNRVPDTQYF.

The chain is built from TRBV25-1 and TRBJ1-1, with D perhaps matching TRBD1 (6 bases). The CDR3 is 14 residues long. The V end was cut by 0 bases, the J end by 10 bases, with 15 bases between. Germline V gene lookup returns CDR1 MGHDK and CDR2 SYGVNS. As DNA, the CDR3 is TGTGCCAGCAGTGAATACCTGGGGGCGGCTGGAGCTTTCTTT. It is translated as CASSEYLGAAGAFF.

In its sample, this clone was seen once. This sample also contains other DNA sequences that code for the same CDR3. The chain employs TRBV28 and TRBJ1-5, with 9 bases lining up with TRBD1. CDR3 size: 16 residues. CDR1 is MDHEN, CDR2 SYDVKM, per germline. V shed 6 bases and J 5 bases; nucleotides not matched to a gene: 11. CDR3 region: CASSPSGTGFDQPQHF. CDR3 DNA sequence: TGTGCCAGCAGCCCCTCGGGGACAGGGTTTGATCAGCCCCAGCATTTT. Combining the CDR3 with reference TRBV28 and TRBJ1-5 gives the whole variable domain DVKVTQSSRYLVKRTGEKVFLECVQDMDHENMFWYRQDPGLGLRLIYFSYDVKMKEKGDIPEGYSVSREKKERFSLILESASTNQTSMYLCASSPSGTGFDQPQHFGDGTRLSIL.

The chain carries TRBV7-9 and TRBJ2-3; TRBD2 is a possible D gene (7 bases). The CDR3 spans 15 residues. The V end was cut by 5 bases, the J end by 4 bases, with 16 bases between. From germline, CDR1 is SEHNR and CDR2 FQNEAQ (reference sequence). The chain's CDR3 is CASSIGGGPPDTQYF. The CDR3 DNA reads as TGTGCCAGCAGCATAGGCGGGGGCCCCCCAGATACGCAGTATTTT.